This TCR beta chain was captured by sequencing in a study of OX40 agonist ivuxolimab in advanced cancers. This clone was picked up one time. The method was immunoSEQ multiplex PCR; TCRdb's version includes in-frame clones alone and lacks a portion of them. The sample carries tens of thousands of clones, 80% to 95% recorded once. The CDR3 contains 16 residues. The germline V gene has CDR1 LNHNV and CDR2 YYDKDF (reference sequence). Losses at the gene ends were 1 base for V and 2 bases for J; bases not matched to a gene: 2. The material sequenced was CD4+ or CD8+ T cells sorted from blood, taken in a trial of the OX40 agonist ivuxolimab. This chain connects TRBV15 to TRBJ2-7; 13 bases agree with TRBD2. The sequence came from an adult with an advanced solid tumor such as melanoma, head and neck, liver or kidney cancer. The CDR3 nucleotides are TGTGCCACCAGCAGAGGCGGGACTAGCGGGACCTACGAGCAGTACTTC. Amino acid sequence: CATSRGGTSGTYEQYF.